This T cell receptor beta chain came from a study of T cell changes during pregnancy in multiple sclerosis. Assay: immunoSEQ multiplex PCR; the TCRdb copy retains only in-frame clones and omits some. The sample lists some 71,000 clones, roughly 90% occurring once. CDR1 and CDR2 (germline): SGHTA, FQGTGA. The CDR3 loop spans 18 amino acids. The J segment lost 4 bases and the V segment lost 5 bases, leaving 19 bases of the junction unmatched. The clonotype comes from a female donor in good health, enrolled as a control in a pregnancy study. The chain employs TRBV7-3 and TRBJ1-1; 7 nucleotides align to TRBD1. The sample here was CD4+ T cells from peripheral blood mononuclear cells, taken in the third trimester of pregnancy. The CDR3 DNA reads TGTGCCAGCAGCGCATACCCGGCAGGGGGACGCTTTAGCACTGAAGCTTTCTTT. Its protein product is CASSAYPAGGRFSTEAFF.